These 14 T cell receptor beta chains came from one sample sequenced in a study of cytotoxic CD8 clonotypes in ibrutinib-treated CLL. Clones were read by immunoSEQ multiplex PCR, and TCRdb kept only the in-frame ones, dropping some. The profile shows some 120,000 clones, under 90% of them singletons. Specimen: PBMCs, collected after 24 months of ibrutinib treatment. All receptors derive from a human donor with chronic lymphocytic leukemia.

The chain joins TRBV4-1 to TRBJ2-7; D possibly corresponds to TRBD1 (6 bases). Germline V lookup: CDR1 MGHRA, CDR2 YSYEKL. CDR3 length: 16 residues. Trimming cost V 1 base and J 7 bases, with 20 bases left between them. CDR3 in DNA: TGCGCCAGCAGCCAAGGAGATACCCCGGGACACAAGGAGCAGTACTTC. Its protein is CASSQGDTPGHKEQYF.

This clone was counted once. V usage is TRBV27 and J usage is TRBJ2-7; D not resolved. CDR3 length: 14 residues. Germline loops: CDR1 MNHEY, CDR2 SMNVEV (reference sequence). V was clipped by 0 bases and J by 0 bases, with 6 bases between them. The CDR3 is CASSLSLSSYEQYF. CDR3 sequence (DNA): TGTGCCAGCAGTTTATCCTTGAGCTCCTACGAGCAGTACTTC.

The chain combines TRBV25-1 with TRBJ2-3; TRBD2 might be the D (6 bases). V dropped 3 bases and J dropped 5 bases, with 18 bases sitting between them. The CDR3 is made up of 16 amino acids. The V gene's germline CDR1 is MGHDK and CDR2 SYGVNS. The CDR3 loop reads CASSDLLGGVVDTQYF. As DNA, the CDR3 is TGTGCCAGCAGTGACCTCTTGGGGGGAGTGGTAGATACGCAGTATTTT.

The chain uses TRBV7-9 and TRBJ2-5, with D tentatively TRBD2 (6 bases). Trimming cost V 5 bases and J 3 bases, with 13 bases left between them. Germline V CDR1 and CDR2: SEHNR, FQNEAQ (reference sequence). The CDR3 runs 14 residues. The CDR3 DNA reads TGTGCCAGCAGCCTCGGGGGAGTGAAAGAGACCCAGTACTTC. Its translation: CASSLGGVKETQYF. Supplemented by reference TRBV7-9 and TRBJ2-5, the full variable domain reads DTGVSQNPRHKITKRGQNVTFRCDPISEHNRLYWYRQTLGQGPEFLTYFQNEAQLEKSRLLSDRFSAERPKGSFSTLEIQRTEQGDSAMYLCASSLGGVKETQYFGPGTRLLVL.

This chain joins TRBV19 and TRBJ1-5; no clear D gene. The V gene lost 6 bases and the J gene lost 7 bases, with 19 bases spanning the gap. CDR1 and CDR2 from the germline V gene are LNHDA and SQIVND (reference sequence). CDR3 length equals 15 residues. The CDR3 reads CASSRRGGGMQPQHF. CDR3 DNA: TGTGCCAGTAGCAGAAGAGGTGGTGGGATGCAGCCCCAGCATTTT. The whole variable domain, filled in from reference TRBV19 and TRBJ1-5, reads DGGITQSPKYLFRKEGQNVTLSCEQNLNHDAMYWYRQDPGQGLRLIYYSQIVNDFQKGDIAEGYSVSREKKESFPLTVTSAQKNPTAFYLCASSRRGGGMQPQHFGDGTRLSIL.

This sequence joins TRBV20-1 and TRBJ2-7, with no clear D. CDR1 DFQATT and CDR2 SNEGSKA come from the germline V gene (reference sequence). CDR3 length: 10 amino acids. Trimming stripped 5 bases from V and 3 bases from J, with 5 bases between. CDR3 coding DNA: TGCAGTGCTGGATTCTACGAGCAGTACTTC. Translating gives CSAGFYEQYF.

This clone has only a few counts. The V call is TRBV27, the J call TRBJ2-7; 7 nucleotides agree with TRBD2. J was trimmed by 7 bases and V by 6 bases; bases with no gene match: 3. This CDR3 has 11 amino acids. CDR1 MNHEY and CDR2 SMNVEV come from the germline V gene (reference sequence). The CDR3 spells CASRGTKEQYF. The CDR3 DNA is TGTGCCAGCAGGGGGACTAAAGAGCAGTACTTC.

The chain is built from TRBV29-1 and TRBJ2-7; D unresolved. V lost 1 base, J lost 3 bases, and 7 bases lay in between. Germline V gene data show CDR1 as SQVTM and CDR2 as ANQGSEA. The CDR3 covers 12 residues. CDR3 bases: TGCAGCGTTGAAGGGTTAGGCTACGAGCAGTACTTC. Its translation is CSVEGLGYEQYF.

Points on this clone: At one end the junction does not follow the germline gene, possibly because of a read error. This sequence joins TRBV6-5 and TRBJ1-1, with D hard to call. Germline V gives CDR1 MNHEY, CDR2 SVGAGI. The CDR3 has 13 amino acids. The DNA for the CDR3 is TGTGCCGGCAGTTACTCAACCGGTATTGAAGCTTTCTTT. It codes for CAGSYSTGIEAFF.

The chain carries TRBV15 and TRBJ1-2, with 8 bases fitting TRBD1. The J segment lost 3 bases and the V segment lost 1 base, leaving 10 bases of the junction unmatched. The CDR3 sequence is 17 residues long. Germline values: CDR1 LNHNV, CDR2 YYDKDF (reference sequence). Here the CDR3 DNA reads TGTGCCACCAGCAGAGCGTTATCACTGGACAGGGACTATGGCTACACCTTC. Protein sequence: CATSRALSLDRDYGYTF.

The J gene is TRBJ1-6, the V gene TRBV30, with D possibly being TRBD1 (6 bases). The V end lost 0 bases, the J end lost 6 bases, and 9 bases lay between the germline ends. The CDR3 is made up of 14 amino acids. Germline V lookup: CDR1 GTSNPN, CDR2 SVGIG (reference sequence). CDR3 DNA sequence: TGTGCCTGGAGTGTAGAGGGGGGTAATTCACCCCTCCACTTT. As protein: CAWSVEGGNSPLHF.

The chain carries TRBV11-2 and TRBJ2-7; no clear D gene. V gave up 5 bases and J gave up 2 bases, with 10 bases separating them. This CDR3 spans 13 amino acids. Germline V CDR1 and CDR2: SGHAT, FQNNGV. CDR3 coding DNA: TGTGCCAGCAGCCTTGGGTCGACCTACGAGCAGTACTTC. It yields the protein CASSLGSTYEQYF.

The CDR3 DNA sequence: TGTGCCAGCAGCTTAGATTGGGGGGACACTGAAGCTTTCTTT. Encoded protein: CASSLDWGDTEAFF. The chain recombines TRBV7-8 with TRBJ1-1, with a tentative D call TRBD1 (5 bases). CDR1 SGHVS and CDR2 FQNEAQ come from the germline V gene. There are 14 residues in the CDR3. V lost 1 base to trimming and J lost 3 bases, with 9 bases between them. Drawing the rest from reference TRBV7-8 and TRBJ1-1, the complete variable domain is GAGVSQSPRYKVAKRGQDVALRCDPISGHVSLFWYQQALGQGPEFLTYFQNEAQLDKSGLPSDRFFAERPEGSVSTLKIQRTQQEDSAVYLCASSLDWGDTEAFFGQGTRLTVV.

This chain uses TRBV30 with TRBJ2-7; D is possibly TRBD1 (6 bases). Germline V gene lookup returns CDR1 GTSNPN and CDR2 SVGIG (reference sequence). V lost 0 bases and J lost 2, with 14 bases in between. The CDR3 sequence is 15 residues long. The CDR3 reads CAWSVPWTAAYEQYF. CDR3 bases: TGTGCCTGGAGTGTACCCTGGACAGCAGCCTACGAGCAGTACTTC. The variable domain in full, completed from reference TRBV30 and TRBJ2-7, reads SQTIHQWPATLVQPVGSPLSLECTVEGTSNPNLYWYRQAAGRGLQLLFYSVGIGQISSEVPQNLSASRPQDRQFILSSKKLLLSDSGFYLCAWSVPWTAAYEQYFGPGTRLTVT.